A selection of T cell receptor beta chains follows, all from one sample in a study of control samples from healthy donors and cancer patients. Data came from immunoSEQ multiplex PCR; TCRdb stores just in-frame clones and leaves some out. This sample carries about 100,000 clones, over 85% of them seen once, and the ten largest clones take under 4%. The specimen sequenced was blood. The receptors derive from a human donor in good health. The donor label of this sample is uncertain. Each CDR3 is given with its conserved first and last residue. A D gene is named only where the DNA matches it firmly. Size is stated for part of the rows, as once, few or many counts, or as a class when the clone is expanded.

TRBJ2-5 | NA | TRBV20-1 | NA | CRVPGQTQYF | TGCCGGGTCCCCGGGCAGACCCAGTACTTC
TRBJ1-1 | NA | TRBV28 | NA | CASRDSGGAEAFF | TGTGCCAGCCGGGACTCGGGAGGAGCTGAAGCTTTCTTT
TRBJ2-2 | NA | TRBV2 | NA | CASSEMMQYTGELFF | TGTGCCAGCAGTGAAATGATGCAGTACACCGGGGAGCTGTTTTTT
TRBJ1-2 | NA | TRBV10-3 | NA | CAIRADSVETYGYTF | TGTGCCATCAGGGCTGACAGCGTTGAAACCTATGGCTACACCTTC
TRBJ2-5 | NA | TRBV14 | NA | CASSQGFTRQETQYF | TGTGCCAGCAGCCAAGGGTTCACTAGGCAAGAGACCCAGTACTTC
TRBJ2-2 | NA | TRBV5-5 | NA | CASSLSQRAPGTGELFF | TGTGCCAGCAGCTTGTCACAGAGGGCCCCAGGAACCGGGGAGCTGTTTTTT
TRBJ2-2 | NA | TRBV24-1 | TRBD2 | CATSENPGLAGGKNTGELFF | TGTGCCACCAGTGAAAACCCCGGACTAGCGGGGGGCAAAAACACCGGGGAGCTGTTTTTT
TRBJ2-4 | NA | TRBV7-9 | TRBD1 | CASSSIRDRQNIQYF | TGTGCCAGCAGCTCAATCCGGGACAGGCAAAACATTCAGTACTTC
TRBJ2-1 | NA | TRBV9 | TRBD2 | CASSGKQSGTRISNEQFF | TGTGCCAGCAGCGGAAAACAGTCCGGGACTAGGATCTCCAATGAGCAGTTCTTC
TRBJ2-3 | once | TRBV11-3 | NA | CASSLDRGIDTQYF | TGTGCCAGCAGCTTAGATCGCGGGATAGATACGCAGTATTTT
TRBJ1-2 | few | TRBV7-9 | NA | CASGKGYGYTF | TGTGCCAGCGGGAAGGGCTATGGCTACACCTTC
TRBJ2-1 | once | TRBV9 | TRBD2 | CASSVAAGIYNEQFF | TGTGCCAGCAGCGTAGCAGCGGGGATATACAATGAGCAGTTCTTC
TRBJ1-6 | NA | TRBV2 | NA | CASSDYSAEGYNSPLHF | TGTGCCAGCAGTGACTACTCGGCGGAGGGATATAATTCACCCCTCCACTTT
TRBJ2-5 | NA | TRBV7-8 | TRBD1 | CASSLAPTGSQETQYF | TGTGCCAGCAGCTTAGCGCCGACAGGGTCCCAAGAGACCCAGTACTTC
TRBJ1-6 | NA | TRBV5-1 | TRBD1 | CASSAGQGGSPLHF | TGCGCCAGCAGCGCGGGACAGGGAGGTTCACCCCTCCACTTT
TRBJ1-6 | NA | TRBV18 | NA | CASSPDLDSPLHF | TGTGCCAGCTCACCTGATTTGGACTCACCCCTCCACTTT
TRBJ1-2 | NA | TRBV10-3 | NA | CAIRTEGPRDGYTF | TGTGCCATCAGGACGGAAGGGCCGAGAGACGGCTACACCTTC
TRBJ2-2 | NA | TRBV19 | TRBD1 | CASSRDRGPSGELFF | TGTGCCAGTAGTAGGGACAGGGGACCTTCCGGGGAGCTGTTTTTT
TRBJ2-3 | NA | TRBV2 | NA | CASNPASTDTQYF | TGTGCCAGCAACCCAGCGAGCACAGATACGCAGTATTTT
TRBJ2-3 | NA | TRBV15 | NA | CATSRVGGEDPSSTDTQYF | TGTGCCACCAGCAGAGTGGGCGGGGAGGACCCTTCTAGCACAGATACGCAGTATTTT
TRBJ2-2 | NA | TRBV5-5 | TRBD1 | CASSGWTGSAGELFF | TGTGCCAGCAGCGGATGGACAGGGAGCGCCGGGGAGCTGTTTTTT
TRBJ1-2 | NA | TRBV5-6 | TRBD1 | CASSRPGQSYGYTF | TGTGCCAGCAGTCGCCCGGGACAGTCATATGGCTACACCTTC
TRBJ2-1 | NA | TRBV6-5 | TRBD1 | CASSYGTELYNEQFF | TGTGCCAGCAGTTACGGGACAGAACTCTACAATGAGCAGTTCTTC
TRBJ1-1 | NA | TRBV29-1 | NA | CSVESRLDATEAFF | TGCAGCGTTGAGAGCCGCTTGGATGCCACTGAAGCTTTCTTT
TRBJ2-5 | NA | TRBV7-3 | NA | CASSLGGQETQYF | TGTGCCAGCAGCTTAGGGGGGCAAGAGACCCAGTACTTC
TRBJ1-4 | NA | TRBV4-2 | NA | CASSQERNEKLFF | TGTGCCAGCAGCCAAGAACGGAATGAAAAACTGTTTTTT
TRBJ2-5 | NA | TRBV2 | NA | CASTRLVFQETQYF | TGTGCCAGCACAAGATTGGTGTTTCAAGAGACCCAGTACTTC
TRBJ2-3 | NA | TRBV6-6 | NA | CASSPRLYTQYF | TGTGCCAGCAGCCCTCGTTTGTATACGCAGTATTTT
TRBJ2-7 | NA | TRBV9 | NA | CASSAGAPALRQYF | TGTGCCAGCAGCGCGGGGGCGCCGGCGTTGCGGCAGTACTTC
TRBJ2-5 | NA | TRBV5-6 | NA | CASSFGAHPETQYF | TGTGCCAGCAGCTTTGGGGCACATCCAGAGACCCAGTACTTC
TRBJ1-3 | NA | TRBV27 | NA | CASSLRINSGNTIYF | TGTGCCAGCAGTTTACGGATTAACTCTGGAAACACCATATATTTT
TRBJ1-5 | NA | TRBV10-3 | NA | CAISKDDQPQHF | TGTGCCATCAGTAAGGACGATCAGCCCCAGCATTTT
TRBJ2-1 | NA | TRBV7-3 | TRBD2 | CASSEGTSGDNEQFF | TGTGCCAGCAGCGAAGGGACTAGCGGGGACAATGAGCAGTTCTTC
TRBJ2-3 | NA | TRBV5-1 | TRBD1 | CASSQLGNGQGTDTQYF | TGCGCCAGCAGCCAGCTCGGTAACGGACAGGGGACAGATACGCAGTATTTT
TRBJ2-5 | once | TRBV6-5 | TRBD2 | CASRGTSGGLSQYF | TGTGCCAGCAGAGGGACTAGCGGGGGTCTATCCCAGTACTTC
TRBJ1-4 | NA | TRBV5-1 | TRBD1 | CASSSGQGEEKLFF | TGCGCCAGCAGCTCGGGACAGGGAGAGGAAAAACTGTTTTTT
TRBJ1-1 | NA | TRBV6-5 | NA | CASGGILDTEAFF | TGTGCCAGCGGAGGTATACTGGACACTGAAGCTTTCTTT
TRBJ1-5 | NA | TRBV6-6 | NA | CASTLGGASHYQPQHF | TGTGCCAGCACCCTCGGGGGGGCTAGCCATTATCAGCCCCAGCATTTT
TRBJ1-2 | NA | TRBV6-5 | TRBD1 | CASSYTQGRDGYTF | TGTGCCAGCAGTTACACACAGGGGCGGGATGGCTACACCTTC
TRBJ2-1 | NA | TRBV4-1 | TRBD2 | CASSHLGLAANNEQFF | TGCGCCAGCAGCCACCTCGGACTAGCGGCAAACAATGAGCAGTTCTTC
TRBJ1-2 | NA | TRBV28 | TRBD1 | CASSPPFRQGRGYTF | TGTGCCAGCAGTCCCCCTTTTCGACAGGGAAGGGGCTACACCTTC
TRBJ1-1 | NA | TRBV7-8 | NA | CASSLEGSQTEAFF | TGTGCCAGCAGCTTAGAGGGCTCACAAACTGAAGCTTTCTTT
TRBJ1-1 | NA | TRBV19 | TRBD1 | CASSLGQAGNTEAFF | TGTGCCAGTAGTTTAGGACAGGCTGGGAACACTGAAGCTTTCTTT
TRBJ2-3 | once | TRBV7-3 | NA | CASSLTYIDTQYF | TGTGCCAGCAGCTTAACCTACATAGATACGCAGTATTTT
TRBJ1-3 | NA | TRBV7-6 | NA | CASSLASGTGNTIYF | TGTGCCAGCAGCTTAGCATCGGGAACTGGAAACACCATATATTTT
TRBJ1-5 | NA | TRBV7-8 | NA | CASSLARGQVGSSNQPQHF | TGTGCCAGCAGCTTAGCACGTGGGCAGGTCGGATCAAGCAATCAGCCCCAGCATTTT
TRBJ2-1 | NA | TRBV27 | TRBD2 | CASSRGRGRSGDEQFF | TGTGCCAGCAGCCGCGGACGCGGGAGGAGTGGCGATGAGCAGTTCTTC
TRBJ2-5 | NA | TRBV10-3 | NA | CAISVRGQETQYF | TGTGCCATCAGTGTTAGGGGCCAAGAGACCCAGTACTTC
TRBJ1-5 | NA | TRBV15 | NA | CATSKQMDSNQPQHF | TGTGCCACCAGCAAACAAATGGACAGCAATCAGCCCCAGCATTTT
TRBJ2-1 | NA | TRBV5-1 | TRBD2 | CASSLARLAGGPSHEQFF | TGCGCCAGCAGCTTGGCCCGACTAGCGGGGGGGCCGAGCCATGAGCAGTTCTTC
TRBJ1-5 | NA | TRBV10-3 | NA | CATETGRDQPQHF | TGTGCCACCGAGACAGGCAGAGATCAGCCCCAGCATTTT
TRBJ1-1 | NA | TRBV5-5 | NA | CASIYWGVNTEAFF | TGTGCCAGCATCTATTGGGGCGTGAACACTGAAGCTTTCTTT
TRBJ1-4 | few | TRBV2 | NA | CASRSFATNEKLFF | TGTGCCAGCAGGTCCTTTGCAACTAATGAAAAACTGTTTTTT
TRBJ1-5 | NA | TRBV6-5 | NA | CASSLRSNQPQHF | TGTGCCAGCAGTTTAAGGAGCAATCAGCCCCAGCATTTT
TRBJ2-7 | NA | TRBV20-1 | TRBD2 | CSASRSLALSYEQYF | TGCAGTGCTAGTAGGTCACTAGCGCTCTCCTACGAGCAGTACTTC
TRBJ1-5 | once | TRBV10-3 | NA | CAISEGPMGGQPQHF | TGTGCCATCAGTGAGGGCCCAATGGGAGGTCAGCCCCAGCATTTT
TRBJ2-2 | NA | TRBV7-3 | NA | CASSLGRNTGELFF | TGTGCCAGCAGCTTAGGCAGGAACACCGGGGAGCTGTTTTTT
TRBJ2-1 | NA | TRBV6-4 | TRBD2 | CARRARGSKVLNEQFF | TGTGCCAGAAGGGCGCGGGGGAGCAAGGTGTTGAATGAGCAGTTCTTC
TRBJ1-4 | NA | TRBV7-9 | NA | CASSSHKANEKLFF | TGTGCCAGCAGCTCCCACAAGGCTAATGAAAAACTGTTTTTT